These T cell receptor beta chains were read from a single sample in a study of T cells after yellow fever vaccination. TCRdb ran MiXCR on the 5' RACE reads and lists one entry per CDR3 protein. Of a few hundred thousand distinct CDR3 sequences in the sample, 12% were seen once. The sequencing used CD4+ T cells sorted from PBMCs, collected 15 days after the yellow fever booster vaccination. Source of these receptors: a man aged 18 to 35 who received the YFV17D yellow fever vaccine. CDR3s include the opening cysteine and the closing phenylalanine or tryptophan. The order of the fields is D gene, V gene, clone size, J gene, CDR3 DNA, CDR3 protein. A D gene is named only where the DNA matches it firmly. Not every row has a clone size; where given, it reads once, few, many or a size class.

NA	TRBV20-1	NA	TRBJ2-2	TGCAGTGCTAGAGATCAGCAGGGAGGTTCAACGGGGGAGCTGTTTTTT	CSARDQQGGSTGELFF
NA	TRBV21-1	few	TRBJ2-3	TGTGCCAGCAGCAGAAGACGGGACTCGACAGATACGCAGTATTTT	CASSRRRDSTDTQYF
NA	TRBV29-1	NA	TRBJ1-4	TGCAGCGTTGCCGGGGTCGAAAAACTGTTTTTT	CSVAGVEKLFF
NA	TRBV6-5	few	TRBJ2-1	TGTGCCAGCAGTTCGGACGGTGCCAGCTCCTACAATGAGCAGTTCTTC	CASSSDGASSYNEQFF
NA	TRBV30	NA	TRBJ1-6	TGTGCCTGGAGTTTTTCACAGGGATCCTATAATTCACCCCTCCACTTT	CAWSFSQGSYNSPLHF
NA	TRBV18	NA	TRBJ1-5	TGTGCCAGCTCACCACCTGGGGCTCGGAGCAATCAGCCCCAGCATTTT	CASSPPGARSNQPQHF
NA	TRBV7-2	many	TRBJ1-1	TGTGCCAGCAGCGCAGACATGAACACTGAAGCTTTCTTT	CASSADMNTEAFF
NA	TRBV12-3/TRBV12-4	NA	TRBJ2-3	TGTGCCAGCAGTTACAGGGTGGGGACAGATACGCAGTATTTT	CASSYRVGTDTQYF
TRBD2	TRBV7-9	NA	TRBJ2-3	TGTGCCGGCAGCTTGAATAGCGGGGGCCGAACAGATACGCAGTATTTT	CAGSLNSGGRTDTQYF
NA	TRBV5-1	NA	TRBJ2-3	TGCGCCAGCAGCTTGGGCAGTACTAGCACAGATACGCAGTATTTT	CASSLGSTSTDTQYF
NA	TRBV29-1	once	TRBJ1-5	TGCAGCGTTGAGGTACAGCAGAATCAGCCCCAGCATTTT	CSVEVQQNQPQHF
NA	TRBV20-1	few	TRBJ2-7	TGCAGTCCCAGACAAGGCAACGAGCAGTACTTC	CSPRQGNEQYF
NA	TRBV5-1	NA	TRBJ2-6	TGCGCCAGCAGCTCGGGGGCGTTTAGCTCTGGGGCCAACGTCCTGACTTTC	CASSSGAFSSGANVLTF
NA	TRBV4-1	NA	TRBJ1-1	TGCGCCAGCAGCCAAGGGCGGCGTGGGGACACTGAAGCTTTCTTT	CASSQGRRGDTEAFF
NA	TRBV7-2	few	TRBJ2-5	TGTGCCAGCAGCTGGAATCCGGGGACGGTCCAAGAGACCCAGTACTTC	CASSWNPGTVQETQYF
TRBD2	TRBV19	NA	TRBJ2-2	TGTGCCAGTAGTATAGTAGGTCTAGCGGGGCCGAACACCGGGGAGCTGTTTTTT	CASSIVGLAGPNTGELFF
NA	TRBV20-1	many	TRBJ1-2	TGCAGTGCTCCCGACGCGGGAATCGGCTACACCTTC	CSAPDAGIGYTF
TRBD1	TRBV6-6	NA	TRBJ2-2	TGTGCCAGCAGAAAACAGGGGCGGTTAGCCGGGGAGCTGTTTTTT	CASRKQGRLAGELFF
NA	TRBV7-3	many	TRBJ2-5	TGTGCCAGCAGCTTAAATCCAAACCAAGAGACCCAGTACTTC	CASSLNPNQETQYF
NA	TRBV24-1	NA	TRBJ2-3	TGTGCCACCAGTGAGCCAGGGGTCACAGATACGCAGTATTTT	CATSEPGVTDTQYF
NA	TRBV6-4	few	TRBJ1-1	TGTGCCAGCAGAAGTGGGAACACTGAAGCTTTCTTT	CASRSGNTEAFF
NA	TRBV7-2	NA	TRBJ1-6	TGTGCCACCCATCTGGCTCGAGGCCTTAATTCACCCCTCCACTTT	CATHLARGLNSPLHF
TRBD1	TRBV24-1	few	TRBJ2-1	TGTGCCACCAGTGACCCATTGACAGGGGGAAATGAGCAGTTCTTC	CATSDPLTGGNEQFF
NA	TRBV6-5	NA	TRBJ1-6	TGTGCCAGCAGTTATTCGGGACTCCGGCCCGCACCCCTCCACTTT	CASSYSGLRPAPLHF
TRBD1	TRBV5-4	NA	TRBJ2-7	TGTGCCAGCAGCGCCGCCGGGACAGGGGCCTACGAGCAGTACTTC	CASSAAGTGAYEQYF
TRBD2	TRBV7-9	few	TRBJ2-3	TGTGCCAGCAGCTTAAGACTAGCCCCCCCAGATACGCAGTATTTT	CASSLRLAPPDTQYF
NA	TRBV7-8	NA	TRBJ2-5	TGTGCCAGCAGCTTAGCGCCTAGTCTAGCGAAAGAGACCCAGTACTTC	CASSLAPSLAKETQYF
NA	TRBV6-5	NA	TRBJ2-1	TGTGCCAGCAGGCGCCGGGCGGCATACGGCAACAATGAGCAGTTCTTC	CASRRRAAYGNNEQFF
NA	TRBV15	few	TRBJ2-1	TGTGCCACCAGCGGATACAATGAGCAGTTCTTC	CATSGYNEQFF
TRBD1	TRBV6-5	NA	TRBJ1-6	TGTGCCAGCAGTTACTCCGGGACAGGTGATTCACCCCTCCACTTT	CASSYSGTGDSPLHF
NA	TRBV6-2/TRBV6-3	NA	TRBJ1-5	TGTGCCAGCACCTACTGGGGGGATCAGCCCCAGCATTTT	CASTYWGDQPQHF
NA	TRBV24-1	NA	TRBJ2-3	TGTGCCACCAGTGATTCGAGGCAGGGATCCCCAGATACGCAGTATTTT	CATSDSRQGSPDTQYF
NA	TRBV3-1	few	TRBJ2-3	TGTGCCAGCAGCCAAGATTGGGGTAAGGATACGCAGTATTTT	CASSQDWGKDTQYF
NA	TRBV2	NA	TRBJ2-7	TGTGCCAGCAGTGACCCCGATTTGCCCGAGCAGTACTTC	CASSDPDLPEQYF
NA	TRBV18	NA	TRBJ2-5	TGTGCCAGCTCACCGAATCGGGACCGGGGTGTGATACAAGAGACCCAGTACTTC	CASSPNRDRGVIQETQYF
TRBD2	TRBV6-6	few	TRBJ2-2	TGTGCCAGTGAGCTGGGCGGGGGGGTTACCGGGGAGCTGTTTTTT	CASELGGGVTGELFF
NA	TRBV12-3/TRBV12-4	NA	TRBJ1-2	TGTGCCAGCAGTTTTTGGAGACAGAGCTATGGCTACACCTTC	CASSFWRQSYGYTF
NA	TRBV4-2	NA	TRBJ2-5	TGTGCCAGCAGCCCGCTACCCGGACAAGCGCGAGAGACCCAGTACTTC	CASSPLPGQARETQYF
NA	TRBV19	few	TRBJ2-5	TGTGCCAGTAACGGGGGTAGGACCCAAGAGACCCAGTACTTC	CASNGGRTQETQYF
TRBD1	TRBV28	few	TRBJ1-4	TGTGCCAGCAGTCCTGGACAGGGTGAAAAACTGTTTTTT	CASSPGQGEKLFF
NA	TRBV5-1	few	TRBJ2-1	TGCGCCAGCAGCTTGCAGGATCAGGACAATGAGCAGTTCTTC	CASSLQDQDNEQFF
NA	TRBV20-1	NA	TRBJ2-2	TGCAGTGCTAGGGACCCCTCCGGGGAGCTGTTTTTT	CSARDPSGELFF
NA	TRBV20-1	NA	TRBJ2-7	TGCAGTGCTAGAGAACAACACGAGCAGTACTTC	CSAREQHEQYF
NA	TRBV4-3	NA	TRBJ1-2	TGCGCCAGCAGCCAAGGCGAGGGTCGGGGGGCTGGCTACACCTTC	CASSQGEGRGAGYTF
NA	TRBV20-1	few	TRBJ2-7	TGCAGTGCTAGAGATCAGGGTGGCGAGCAGTACTTC	CSARDQGGEQYF
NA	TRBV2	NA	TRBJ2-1	TGTGCCAGCACGGACAGCTCAAAAGGGAATGAGCAGTTCTTC	CASTDSSKGNEQFF
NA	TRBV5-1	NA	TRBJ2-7	TGCGCCACCTGGAGAGGGACGGGGATTTACGAGCAGTACTTC	CATWRGTGIYEQYF
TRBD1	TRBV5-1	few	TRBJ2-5	TGCGCCAGCAGCTCGGACAGGCCATACCAAGAGACCCAGTACTTC	CASSSDRPYQETQYF
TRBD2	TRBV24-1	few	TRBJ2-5	TGTGCCACCAGGGCCAGGGATACTAGCGGGGGGGAGACCCAGTACTTC	CATRARDTSGGETQYF
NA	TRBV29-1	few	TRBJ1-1	TGCAGCGTTTCCCCGGGGATAAACACTGAAGCTTTCTTT	CSVSPGINTEAFF
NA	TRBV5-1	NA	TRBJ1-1	TGCGCCAGCAGCGGTCCAGGGGATAACACTGAAGCTTTCTTT	CASSGPGDNTEAFF
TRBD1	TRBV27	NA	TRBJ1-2	TGTGCCAGCAGTAAAGCCAGGGGGGTCTATGGCTACACCTTC	CASSKARGVYGYTF
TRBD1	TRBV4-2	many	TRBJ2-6	TGTGCCAGCAGCCAAGATCGGGACAGCTCTGGGGCCAACGTCCTGACTTTC	CASSQDRDSSGANVLTF
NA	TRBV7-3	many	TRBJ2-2	TGTGCCAGCAGCACAAGGACCGGGGAGCTGTTTTTT	CASSTRTGELFF
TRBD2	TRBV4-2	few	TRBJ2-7	TGTGCCAGCAGCCAAGATCTGGGACTAGCGGGGCCCTCCTACGAGCAGTACTTC	CASSQDLGLAGPSYEQYF
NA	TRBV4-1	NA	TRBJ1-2	TGCGCCAGCACTAAGGGACCGCAAGCTAACTATGGCTACACCTTC	CASTKGPQANYGYTF
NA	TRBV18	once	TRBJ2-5	TGTGCCAGCTCACCACGATACGTAGATCAAGAGACCCAGTACTTC	CASSPRYVDQETQYF
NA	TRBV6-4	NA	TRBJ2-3	TGTGCCAGCAGCCGGGGGCCAAACACAGATACGCAGTATTTT	CASSRGPNTDTQYF